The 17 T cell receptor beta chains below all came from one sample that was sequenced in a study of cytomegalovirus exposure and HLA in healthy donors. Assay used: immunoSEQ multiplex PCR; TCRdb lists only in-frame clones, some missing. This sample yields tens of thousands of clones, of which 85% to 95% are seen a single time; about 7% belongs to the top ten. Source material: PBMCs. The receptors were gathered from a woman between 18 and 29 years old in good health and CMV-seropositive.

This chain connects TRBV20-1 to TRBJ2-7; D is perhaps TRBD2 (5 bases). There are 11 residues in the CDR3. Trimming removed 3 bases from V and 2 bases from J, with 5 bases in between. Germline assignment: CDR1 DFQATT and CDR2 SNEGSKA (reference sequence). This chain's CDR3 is CSASGAYEQYF. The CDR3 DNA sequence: TGCAGTGCTAGCGGGGCCTACGAGCAGTACTTC.

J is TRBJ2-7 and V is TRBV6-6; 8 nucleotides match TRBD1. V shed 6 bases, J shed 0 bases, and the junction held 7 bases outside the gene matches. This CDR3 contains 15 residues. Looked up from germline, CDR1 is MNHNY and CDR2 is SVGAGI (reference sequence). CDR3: CASRPPGQASYEQYF. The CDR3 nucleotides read TGTGCCAGCAGGCCTCCGGGACAGGCCTCCTACGAGCAGTACTTC.

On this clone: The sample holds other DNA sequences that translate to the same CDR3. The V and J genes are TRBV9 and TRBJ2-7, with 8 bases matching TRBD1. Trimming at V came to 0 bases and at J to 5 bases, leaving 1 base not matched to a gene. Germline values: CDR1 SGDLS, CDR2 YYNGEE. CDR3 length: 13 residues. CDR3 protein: CASSVGQGNEQYF. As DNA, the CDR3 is TGTGCCAGCAGCGTAGGACAGGGGAACGAGCAGTACTTC. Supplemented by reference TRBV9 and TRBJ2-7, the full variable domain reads DSGVTQTPKHLITATGQRVTLRCSPRSGDLSVYWYQQSLDQGLQFLIQYYNGEERAKGNILERFSAQQFPDLHSELNLSSLELGDSALYFCASSVGQGNEQYFGPGTRLTVT.

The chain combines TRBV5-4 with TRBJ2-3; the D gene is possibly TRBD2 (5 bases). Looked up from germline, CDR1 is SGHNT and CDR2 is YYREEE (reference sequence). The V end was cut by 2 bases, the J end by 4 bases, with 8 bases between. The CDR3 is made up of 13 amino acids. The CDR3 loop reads CASSFSGADTQYF. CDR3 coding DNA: TGTGCCAGCAGCTTTTCCGGGGCAGATACGCAGTATTTT. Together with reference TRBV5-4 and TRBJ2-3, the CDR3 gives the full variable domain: ETGVTQSPTHLIKTRGQQVTLRCSSQSGHNTVSWYQQALGQGPQFIFQYYREEENGRGNFPPRFSGLQFPNYSSELNVNALELDDSALYLCASSFSGADTQYFGPGTRLTVL.

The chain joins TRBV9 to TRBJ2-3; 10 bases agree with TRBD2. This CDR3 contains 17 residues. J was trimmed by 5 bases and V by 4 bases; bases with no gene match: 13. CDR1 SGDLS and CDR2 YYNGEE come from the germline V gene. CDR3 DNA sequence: TGTGCCAGCAGCCCCCAGGCTAGCGGGAGTGGAGGAGATACGCAGTATTTT. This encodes CASSPQASGSGGDTQYF.

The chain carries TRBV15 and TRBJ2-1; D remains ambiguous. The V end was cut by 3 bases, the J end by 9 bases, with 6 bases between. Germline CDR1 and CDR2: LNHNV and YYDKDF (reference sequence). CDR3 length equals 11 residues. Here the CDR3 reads CATSSYVEQFF. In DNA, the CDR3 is TGTGCCACCAGCAGCTACGTTGAGCAGTTCTTC.

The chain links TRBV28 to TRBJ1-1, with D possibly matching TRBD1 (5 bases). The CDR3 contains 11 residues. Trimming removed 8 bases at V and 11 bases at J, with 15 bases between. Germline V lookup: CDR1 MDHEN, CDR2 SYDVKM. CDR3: CASGGGGRAFF. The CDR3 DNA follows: TGTGCCAGCGGGGGGGGAGGTAGGGCTTTCTTT.

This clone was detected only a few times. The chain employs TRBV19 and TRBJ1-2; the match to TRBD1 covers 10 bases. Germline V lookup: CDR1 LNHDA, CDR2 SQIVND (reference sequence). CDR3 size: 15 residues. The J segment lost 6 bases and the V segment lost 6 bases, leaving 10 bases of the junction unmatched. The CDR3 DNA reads TGTGCCAGTAGCCCAATGGCCGGGACAGGGGATGGCTACACCTTC. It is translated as CASSPMAGTGDGYTF.

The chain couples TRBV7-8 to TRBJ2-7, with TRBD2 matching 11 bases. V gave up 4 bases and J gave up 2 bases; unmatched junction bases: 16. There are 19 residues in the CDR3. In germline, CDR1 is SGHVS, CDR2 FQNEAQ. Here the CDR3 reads CASSYRTLQLAGVTYEQYF. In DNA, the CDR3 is TGTGCCAGCAGCTACCGAACACTACAACTAGCGGGGGTTACCTACGAGCAGTACTTC. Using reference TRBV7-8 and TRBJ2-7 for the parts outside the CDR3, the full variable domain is GAGVSQSPRYKVAKRGQDVALRCDPISGHVSLFWYQQALGQGPEFLTYFQNEAQLDKSGLPSDRFFAERPEGSVSTLKIQRTQQEDSAVYLCASSYRTLQLAGVTYEQYFGPGTRLTVT.

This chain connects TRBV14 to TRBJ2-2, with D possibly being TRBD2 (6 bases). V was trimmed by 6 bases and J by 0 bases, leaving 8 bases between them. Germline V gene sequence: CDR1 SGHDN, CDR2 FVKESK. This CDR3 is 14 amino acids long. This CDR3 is CASRLASNTGELFF. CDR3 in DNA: TGTGCCAGCAGACTAGCATCGAACACCGGGGAGCTGTTTTTT.

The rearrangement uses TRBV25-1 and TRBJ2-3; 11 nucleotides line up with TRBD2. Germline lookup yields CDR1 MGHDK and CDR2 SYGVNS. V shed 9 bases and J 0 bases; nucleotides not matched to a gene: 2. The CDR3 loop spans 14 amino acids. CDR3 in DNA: TGTGCCAGTAGACTAGCGGGAAGCACAGATACGCAGTATTTT. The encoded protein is CASRLAGSTDTQYF.

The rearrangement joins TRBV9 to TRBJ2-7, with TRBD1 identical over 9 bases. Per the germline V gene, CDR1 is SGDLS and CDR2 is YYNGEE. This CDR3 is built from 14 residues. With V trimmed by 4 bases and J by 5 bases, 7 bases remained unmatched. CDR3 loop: CASSPGQGNHEQYF. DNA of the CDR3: TGTGCCAGCAGCCCTGGACAGGGGAACCACGAGCAGTACTTC.

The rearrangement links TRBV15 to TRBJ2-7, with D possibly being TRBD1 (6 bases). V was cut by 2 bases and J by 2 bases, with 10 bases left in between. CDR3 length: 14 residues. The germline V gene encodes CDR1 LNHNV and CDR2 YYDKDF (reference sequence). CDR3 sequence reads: CATSRWGQTYEQYF. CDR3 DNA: TGTGCCACCAGCAGATGGGGACAAACCTACGAGCAGTACTTC.

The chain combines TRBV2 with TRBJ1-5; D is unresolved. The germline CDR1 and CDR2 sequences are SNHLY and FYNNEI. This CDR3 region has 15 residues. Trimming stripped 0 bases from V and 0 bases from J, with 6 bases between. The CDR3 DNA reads TGTGCCAGCAGTGAAGCGCGGGCTAGCAATCAGCCCCAGCATTTT. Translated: CASSEARASNQPQHF.

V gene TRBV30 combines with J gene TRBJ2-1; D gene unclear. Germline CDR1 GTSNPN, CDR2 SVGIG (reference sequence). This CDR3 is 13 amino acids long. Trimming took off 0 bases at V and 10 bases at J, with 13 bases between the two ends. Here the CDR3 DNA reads TGTGCCTGGAGTGTACGGTCGGGTGGGGAGCAGTTCTTC. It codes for CAWSVRSGGEQFF. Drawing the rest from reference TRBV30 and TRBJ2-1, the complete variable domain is SQTIHQWPATLVQPVGSPLSLECTVEGTSNPNLYWYRQAAGRGLQLLFYSVGIGQISSEVPQNLSASRPQDRQFILSSKKLLLSDSGFYLCAWSVRSGGEQFFGPGTRLTVL.

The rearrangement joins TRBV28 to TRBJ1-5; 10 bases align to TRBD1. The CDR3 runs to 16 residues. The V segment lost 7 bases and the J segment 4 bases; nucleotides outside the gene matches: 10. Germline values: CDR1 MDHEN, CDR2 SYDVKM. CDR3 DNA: TGTGCCAGCAAAAGAGAACCGGGACAGGGGAATCAGCCCCAGCATTTT. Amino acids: CASKREPGQGNQPQHF.

CDR3 loop: CASSSTNLTHRENTIYF. CDR3 DNA: TGTGCCAGCAGCTCCACCAATCTGACCCACAGGGAAAACACCATATATTTT. This chain uses TRBV7-9 with TRBJ1-3; a weak D match, TRBD1 (6 bases). This CDR3 is 17 amino acids long. V lost 4 bases to trimming and J lost 6 bases, with 22 bases between them. Germline V CDR1 and CDR2: SEHNR, FQNEAQ (reference sequence).